The 4 T cell receptor beta chains presented below share a single source sample, sequenced in a study of metastatic and nonmetastatic thyroid tumors. TCRdb re-called the PCR reads via MiXCR. The table records roughly 40,000 clones, 9% to 13% of them present only once. Not a single patient had been given any form of treatment at any point before undergoing thyroid surgery. The sequenced sample was blood. Every receptor here comes from a male donor with papillary thyroid cancer or a benign thyroid nodule (not recorded which). Some clones in this sample may be carry-over from other donors' samples.

On this clone: A read error may explain this, as a much larger clone is one base away. The sample has other DNA sequences that encode this CDR3 too. The chain has TRBV5-4 and TRBJ2-7, with 10 bases aligning to TRBD2. CDR3 length: 15 residues. CDR1 and CDR2 from the germline V gene are SGHNT and YYREEE (reference sequence). V lost 4 bases and J lost 5; bases outside the gene matches: 9. CDR3 residues: CASSPVAGGYNEQYF. The CDR3 nucleotides read TGTGCCAGCAGCCCGGTAGCGGGAGGTTACAACGAGCAGTACTTC. Full variable domain (remainder filled in from reference TRBV5-4 and TRBJ2-7): ETGVTQSPTHLIKTRGQQVTLRCSSQSGHNTVSWYQQALGQGPQFIFQYYREEENGRGNFPPRFSGLQFPNYSSELNVNALELDDSALYLCASSPVAGGYNEQYFGPGTRLTVT.

Many counts were recorded for this clone. The genes are TRBV29-1 and TRBJ2-5; a weak D match, TRBD1 (6 bases). V was shortened by 1 base and J by 6 bases, with 12 bases between the two germline ends. This CDR3 spans 13 amino acids. Germline CDR1 is SQVTM and CDR2 is ANQGSEA. The CDR3 DNA follows: TGCAGCGTTGAAGTTTCGCAGGGGAAGACCCAGTACTTC. Translated, it gives CSVEVSQGKTQYF.

This clone came up many times. This chain uses TRBV6-2 or TRBV6-3 with TRBJ2-1; tentatively, D is TRBD2 (6 bases). The V gene's germline CDR1 is MNHEY and CDR2 SVGEGT. V lost 7 bases to trimming and J lost 3 bases, with 22 bases between them. The CDR3 covers 17 residues. CDR3 sequence: CASTYPAGAAGYNEQFF. DNA of the CDR3: TGTGCCAGCACCTACCCCGCCGGGGCAGCGGGCTACAATGAGCAGTTCTTC.

This clone is judged medium-sized (0.01 to 0.1%). This chain joins TRBV28 and TRBJ2-7; 9 bases line up with TRBD2. This CDR3 spans 15 amino acids. The germline V gene has CDR1 MDHEN and CDR2 SYDVKM. Trimming removed 6 bases from V and 2 bases from J; junction bases left unmatched: 8. The CDR3 sequence is CASSRTSEYTYEQYF. CDR3 coding DNA: TGTGCCAGCAGCCGGACTAGCGAGTATACCTACGAGCAGTACTTC.